This passage covers 32 T cell receptor beta chains from one sample sequenced in a study of T-cell memory formation after mild COVID-19. Each CDR3 protein gets one entry after TCRdb re-called the 5' RACE reads with MiXCR. The data contain tens of thousands of distinct CDR3 sequences, about 6.1% of them singletons. The sequencing input was PBMCs or a T cell subset sorted from them (not recorded which). These receptors were obtained from an adult who had mild COVID-19 (a few samples of this study predate the infection). Cell type and time point are not known.

V usage is TRBV2 and J usage is TRBJ2-1; tentative D call: TRBD1 (8 bases). CDR3 length: 13 residues. Trimming took off 4 bases at V and 13 bases at J, with 17 bases between the two ends. Germline lookup yields CDR1 SNHLY and CDR2 FYNNEI. This chain's CDR3 is CASSGEQGGLQFF. In DNA form, the CDR3 reads TGTGCCAGCAGTGGGGAACAGGGGGGGCTTCAGTTCTTC.

The chain is built from TRBV12-3 or TRBV12-4 and TRBJ2-7, with TRBD2 matching over 7 bases. This CDR3 contains 13 residues. J gave up 9 bases and V 5 bases, and 10 bases lay outside the gene matches. The CDR3 nucleotides read TGTGCCAGCAGTCCGTTCGGGGAGGGGTGGCAGTACTTC. Translated, it gives CASSPFGEGWQYF.

Ten or more counts support this clonotype. The chain combines TRBV6-5 with TRBJ1-2, with unresolved D. CDR3 size: 13 residues. Germline assignment: CDR1 MNHEY and CDR2 SVGAGI. Trimming left V 4 bases short and J 6 bases short, with 12 bases between. The DNA of the CDR3 is TGTGCCAGCAGTTCCCGGTCTCTTGATGGCTACACCTTC. Its protein is CASSSRSLDGYTF.

This clonotype has a count of ten or more. The rearrangement joins TRBV7-9 to TRBJ1-2; D call uncertain. The CDR3 is 14 residues long. V gave up 4 bases and J gave up 0 bases, with 9 bases separating them. Per the germline V gene, CDR1 is SEHNR and CDR2 is FQNEAQ (reference sequence). CDR3 nucleotide sequence: TGTGCCAGCAGCTCCGACGGGGCTAACTATGGCTACACCTTC. It is translated as CASSSDGANYGYTF.

This clonotype was counted many times. The chain employs TRBV7-2 and TRBJ1-6; no clear D gene. Germline V gene lookup returns CDR1 SGHTA and CDR2 FQGNSA. V was clipped by 0 bases and J by 7 bases, with 7 bases between them. The CDR3 length is 14 residues. Here the CDR3 DNA reads TGTGCCAGCAGCTTAGCAGGGCTAAATTCACCCCTCCACTTT. Amino acid sequence: CASSLAGLNSPLHF.

This chain links TRBV6-5 with TRBJ2-1; D may match TRBD1 or TRBD2 (6 bases each). Trimming took off 2 bases at V and 3 bases at J, with 11 bases between the two ends. Germline loops: CDR1 MNHEY, CDR2 SVGAGI. This CDR3 has 15 residues. The CDR3 DNA is TGTGCCAGCAGTTACAAGGGGGGAAGCTACAATGAGCAGTTCTTC. Translation gives CASSYKGGSYNEQFF.

The table lists this clonotype with a few counts. This rearrangement joins TRBV2 to TRBJ1-2; the D is unclear. There are 14 residues in the CDR3. Trimming stripped 4 bases from V and 8 bases from J, with 17 bases between. Germline CDR1 is SNHLY and CDR2 is FYNNEI. The DNA for the CDR3 is TGTGCCAGCAGTGGAATCCAGTGGCCGGGGGGCTACACCTTC. Amino acids: CASSGIQWPGGYTF.

This clonotype was found many times. V usage is TRBV12-3 or TRBV12-4 and J usage is TRBJ1-1, with D unclear. This CDR3 region has 13 residues. Trimming removed 1 base from V and 1 base from J, with 4 bases in between. The CDR3 DNA sequence: TGTGCCAGCAGTTTAGGTACGAACACTGAAGCTTTCTTT. Protein product: CASSLGTNTEAFF.

This clonotype was seen ten or more times. V and J are TRBV4-2 and TRBJ2-5; D gene ambiguous. Germline assignment: CDR1 LGHNA and CDR2 YNFKEQ. V was cut by 0 bases and J by 7 bases, with 0 bases left in between. This CDR3 is built from 10 residues. The CDR3 here is CASSQETQYF. In nucleotides, the CDR3 is TGTGCCAGCAGCCAAGAGACCCAGTACTTC.

This clonotype was counted many times. The chain links TRBV20-1 to TRBJ2-3; no clear D. The CDR3 length is 16 residues. V dropped 1 base and J dropped 2 bases, with 16 bases sitting between them. Germline loops: CDR1 DFQATT, CDR2 SNEGSKA (reference sequence). CDR3: CSARAGSGGFTDTQYF. The CDR3 coding sequence is TGCAGTGCTAGAGCCGGGTCGGGCGGATTCACAGATACGCAGTATTTT.

This clonotype was counted at least ten times. The CDR3 bases are TGTGCCAGCAGCCCACTAGGAGGCCAAGAGACCCAGTACTTC. Protein product: CASSPLGGQETQYF. V is TRBV7-6 and J is TRBJ2-5; tentatively, D is TRBD2 (5 bases). There are 14 residues in the CDR3. Germline CDR1 SGHVS, CDR2 FNYEAQ. The V gene lost 5 bases and the J gene lost 1 base, with 11 bases spanning the gap.

The genes are TRBV24-1 and TRBJ2-5; 9 bases map to TRBD2. This CDR3 contains 15 residues. V was pared by 4 bases and J by 1 base, with 3 bases of the junction left unmatched. Germline CDR1 reads KGHDR; CDR2 reads SFDVKD. The CDR3 sequence is CATSDPTSGQETQYF. The CDR3 DNA follows: TGTGCCACCAGTGACCCGACTAGCGGCCAAGAGACCCAGTACTTC.

This sequence joins TRBV5-4 and TRBJ2-1, with 11 nucleotides matching TRBD2. Germline V gives CDR1 SGHNT, CDR2 YYREEE (reference sequence). Trimming at V came to 4 bases and at J to 6 bases, leaving 6 bases not matched to a gene. The length of the CDR3 is 15 residues. The CDR3 DNA reads TGTGCCAGCAGCCCCGGGACTAGCGGAGTCAATGAGCAGTTCTTC. Translation: CASSPGTSGVNEQFF.

This clonotype was counted a few times. The rearrangement links TRBV28 to TRBJ2-7; D ambiguous. The V end lost 1 base, the J end lost 4 bases, and 5 bases lay between the germline ends. CDR1 MDHEN and CDR2 SYDVKM come from the germline V gene. This CDR3 has 12 amino acids. CDR3 coding DNA: TGTGCCAGCAGTTTATTTTTTTACGAGCAGTACTTC. Its protein product is CASSLFFYEQYF.

This clonotype was seen only a few times. The J gene is TRBJ1-2, the V gene TRBV3-1; D remains unclear. Germline assignment: CDR1 LGHDT and CDR2 YNNKEL (reference sequence). This CDR3 has 16 amino acids. Trimming stripped 1 base from V and 0 bases from J, with 12 bases between. The CDR3 DNA reads as TGTGCCAGCAGCCAAGTGGCAGTAGTTCCTAACTATGGCTACACCTTC. Translation gives CASSQVAVVPNYGYTF.

The J gene is TRBJ2-2, the V gene TRBV9; D is unresolved. Trimming stripped 0 bases from V and 0 bases from J, with 9 bases between. Germline lookup yields CDR1 SGDLS and CDR2 YYNGEE. This CDR3 comprises 16 residues. The CDR3 DNA is TGTGCCAGCAGCGTAGTTGACACCTCGAACACCGGGGAGCTGTTTTTT. It yields the protein CASSVVDTSNTGELFF.

This clonotype has ten or more counts. The genes are TRBV5-1 and TRBJ2-7; D might be TRBD1 or TRBD2, each matching 6 bases. V was cut by 4 bases and J by 12 bases, with 23 bases left in between. The CDR3 is made up of 14 amino acids. In germline, CDR1 is SGHRS, CDR2 YFSETQ. CDR3 sequence: CASSSTGTQGIGYF. CDR3 in DNA: TGCGCCAGCAGCAGTACCGGGACTCAGGGGATAGGGTACTTC.

In its sample, this clonotype was seen many times. V and J are TRBV24-1 and TRBJ2-2; the D is unclear. The germline V gene has CDR1 KGHDR and CDR2 SFDVKD. The CDR3 consists of 14 residues. Trimming left V 1 base short and J 2 bases short, with 4 bases between. Here the CDR3 DNA reads TGTGCCACCAGTGATTTTCCCAACACCGGGGAGCTGTTTTTT. It encodes CATSDFPNTGELFF.

This CDR3 is CASSFSDADTQYF. The CDR3 DNA sequence: TGTGCCAGCAGCTTCTCAGATGCGGATACGCAGTATTTT. The gene calls are TRBV7-3 and TRBJ2-3, with D uncertain. Germline CDR1 is SGHTA and CDR2 is FQGTGA. The CDR3 has 13 residues. The germline V and J ends were trimmed by 3 bases and 6 bases, with 10 bases remaining between them.

This clonotype was counted at least ten times. Here the CDR3 reads CASSGLAGVNEQFF. The CDR3 region has the DNA TGCGCCAGCAGTGGACTAGCGGGAGTCAATGAGCAGTTCTTC. The chain uses TRBV23-1 and TRBJ2-1; 13 bases line up with TRBD2. TRBV23-1 is classed as an ORF, of uncertain function. The length of the CDR3 is 14 residues. V dropped 5 bases and J dropped 6; count of bases not matched to a gene: 1.

This clonotype has a handful of counts. The gene calls are TRBV5-1 and TRBJ1-2; D is ambiguous. V was pared by 4 bases and J by 4 bases, with 8 bases between. Per germline, CDR1 SGHRS and CDR2 YFSETQ. This CDR3 is 12 amino acids long. CDR3 nucleotide sequence: TGCGCCAGCAGCCCCGACACCTATGGCTACACCTTC. This codes for CASSPDTYGYTF.

This clonotype was observed many times. The chain joins TRBV7-7 to TRBJ2-2, with TRBD1 matching 9 bases. V lost 1 base to trimming and J lost 4 bases; unmatched junction nucleotides: 4. This CDR3 is built from 16 residues. The V gene's germline CDR1 is SSHAT and CDR2 FNYEAQ (reference sequence). The CDR3 region has the DNA TGTGCCAGCAGCTTAGGAGGGACAGGGACCACCGGGGAGCTGTTTTTT. It encodes CASSLGGTGTTGELFF.

V gene TRBV19 combines with J gene TRBJ1-5, with D possibly being TRBD1 (5 bases). The CDR3 has 17 residues. Trimming removed 4 bases at V and 4 bases at J, with 20 bases between. Germline CDR1 is LNHDA and CDR2 is SQIVND (reference sequence). CDR3 protein: CASSTAPLNGGNQPQHF. DNA of the CDR3: TGTGCCAGTAGTACCGCTCCACTTAATGGGGGGAATCAGCCCCAGCATTTT.

This clonotype was observed at least ten times. The chain carries TRBV7-9 and TRBJ2-5, with D maybe TRBD1 (7 bases). Trimming took off 2 bases at V and 2 bases at J, with 12 bases between the two ends. Germline CDR1 is SEHNR and CDR2 is FQNEAQ (reference sequence). This CDR3 region has 15 residues. This CDR3 is CASSLRAGQQETQYF. The CDR3 region has the DNA TGTGCCAGCAGCTTAAGGGCGGGACAGCAAGAGACCCAGTACTTC.

This chain connects TRBV7-3 to TRBJ2-6; 7 nucleotides align to TRBD1. This CDR3 contains 16 residues. Germline CDR1 and CDR2: SGHTA and FQGTGA. J lost 2 bases, V lost 5 bases, and 6 bases had no gene match. The CDR3 is CASSPPQGTGANVLTF. DNA for the CDR3: TGTGCCAGCAGCCCCCCACAGGGGACTGGGGCCAACGTCCTGACTTTC.

This clonotype was detected ten times or more. The chain couples TRBV20-1 to TRBJ2-1; no clear D. Trimming pared 6 bases from V and 1 base from J, leaving 4 bases between. CDR1 is DFQATT, CDR2 SNEGSKA, per germline (reference sequence). The CDR3 covers 11 residues. The CDR3: CSAASYNEQFF. The CDR3 nucleotides are TGCAGTGCGGCTTCCTACAATGAGCAGTTCTTC.

This clonotype was picked up a small number of times. The chain carries TRBV24-1 and TRBJ2-1; D remains unclear. V was cut by 4 bases and J by 7 bases, with 10 bases left in between. The V gene's germline CDR1 is KGHDR and CDR2 SFDVKD. The CDR3 totals 13 residues. CDR3 sequence: CATSESIKNEQFF. The CDR3 DNA reads TGTGCCACCAGTGAATCAATTAAGAATGAGCAGTTCTTC.

This clonotype has more than one count but fewer than ten. The chain is built from TRBV12-3 or TRBV12-4 and TRBJ2-1; 7 bases fit TRBD2. This CDR3 region has 11 residues. V shed 5 bases, J shed 13 bases, and the junction held 5 bases outside the gene matches. Here the CDR3 DNA reads TGTGCCAGCAGTCCCGGACTAGGACAGTTCTTC. Translated: CASSPGLGQFF.

This clonotype has more than one count but fewer than ten. The chain uses TRBV6-1 and TRBJ1-2, with D possibly TRBD1 on 5 matching bases. The CDR3 consists of 13 residues. Deletions cut 4 bases from V and 8 bases from J, with 14 bases between. Per germline, CDR1 MNHNS and CDR2 SASEGT. This CDR3 is CASSVSRVGGYTF. The CDR3, as DNA: TGTGCCAGCAGTGTGAGCAGGGTAGGAGGCTACACCTTC.

This clonotype has at least ten counts. The chain carries TRBV24-1 and TRBJ2-5; D is undetermined. Germline loops: CDR1 KGHDR, CDR2 SFDVKD. The CDR3 totals 11 residues. V dropped 3 bases and J dropped 3 bases, with 1 base sitting between them. CDR3 coding DNA: TGTGCCACCAGTGATGAAGAGACCCAGTACTTC. Its translation: CATSDEETQYF.

This clonotype has only one observation. This may stem from a read error, because a much larger clone lies one nucleotide away. The V gene is TRBV29-1, the J gene TRBJ2-1, with D possibly matching TRBD2 (5 bases). CDR3 length: 14 amino acids. Germline V lookup: CDR1 SQVTM, CDR2 ANQGSEA. CDR3 in DNA: TGCAGCGTTGAGCGGGTGAGCTCCTACAATGAGCAGTTATTC. Translation gives CSVERVSSYNEQLF.

There are many counts of this clonotype. The chain recombines TRBV24-1 with TRBJ2-1; 8 bases fit TRBD1. The CDR3 is 15 amino acids. V was pared by 4 bases and J by 8 bases, with 9 bases of the junction left unmatched. Germline CDR1 is KGHDR and CDR2 is SFDVKD. For the CDR3, the DNA is TGTGCCACCAGTGACGTTCAGACAGGGGTCGATGAGCAGTTCTTC. Translation: CATSDVQTGVDEQFF.